This TCR beta chain was sequenced for a study of CD8 T cells in ankylosing spondylitis. Quantitative 5'-RACE was performed with molecular barcodes, and it yielded the TCR beta libraries. A single record per CDR3 protein comes from TCRdb applying MiXCR to the 5' RACE reads. The sample holds roughly 220,000 distinct CDR3 sequences, around 17% seen once. This clonotype was recorded at least ten times. The antigen is not known. Whole-study findings and limits: Apparently characteristic of ankylosing spondylitis blood was a TCR beta motif (about eight highly homologous variants). A number of the motif variants had already been described in reactive arthritis synovial fluid and blood.

V was clipped by 0 bases and J by 4 bases, with 7 bases between them. CDR1 and CDR2 from the germline V gene are MGHRA and YSYEKL. CDR3 size: 13 residues. The V gene is TRBV4-1, the J gene TRBJ2-7; D is unclear. The specimen sequenced was blood, either unsorted or a sorted T cell fraction (not recorded which). This receptor was taken from a male donor with ankylosing spondylitis. For the CDR3, the DNA is TGCGCCAGCAGCCAAGATCCGAGGTACGAGCAGTACTTC. It yields the protein CASSQDPRYEQYF.